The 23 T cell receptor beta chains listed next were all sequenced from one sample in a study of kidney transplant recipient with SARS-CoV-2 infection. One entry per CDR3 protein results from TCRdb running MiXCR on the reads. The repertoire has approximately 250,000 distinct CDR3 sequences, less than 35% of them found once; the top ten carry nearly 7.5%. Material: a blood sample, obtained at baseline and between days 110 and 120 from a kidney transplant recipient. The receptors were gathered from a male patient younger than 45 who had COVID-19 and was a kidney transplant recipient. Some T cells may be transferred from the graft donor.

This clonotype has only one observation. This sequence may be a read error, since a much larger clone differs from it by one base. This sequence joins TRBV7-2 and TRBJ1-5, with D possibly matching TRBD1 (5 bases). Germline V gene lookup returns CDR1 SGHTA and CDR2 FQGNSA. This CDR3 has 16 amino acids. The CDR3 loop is CASGLGVSTSNQPQHF. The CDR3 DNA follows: TGTGCCAGCGGCTTAGGGGTCAGTACAAGCAATCAGCCCCAGCATTTT. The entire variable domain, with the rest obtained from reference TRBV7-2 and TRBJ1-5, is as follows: GAGVSQSPSNKVTEKGKDVELRCDPISGHTALYWYRQSLGQGLEFLIYFQGNSAPDKSGLPSDRFSAERTGGSVSTLTIQRTQQEDSAVYLCASGLGVSTSNQPQHFGDGTRLSIL.

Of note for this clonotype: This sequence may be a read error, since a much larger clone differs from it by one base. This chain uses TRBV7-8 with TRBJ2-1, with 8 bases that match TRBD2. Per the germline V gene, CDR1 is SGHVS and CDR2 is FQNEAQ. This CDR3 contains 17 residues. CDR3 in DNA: TGTGCCAACAGCTTAGGATGGAGCGGGAGAGCCTACAATGAGCAGTTCTTC. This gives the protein CANSLGWSGRAYNEQFF.

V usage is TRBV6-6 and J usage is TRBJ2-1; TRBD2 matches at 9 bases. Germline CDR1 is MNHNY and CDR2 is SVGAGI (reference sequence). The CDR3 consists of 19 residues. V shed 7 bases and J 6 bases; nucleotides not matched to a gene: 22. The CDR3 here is CASILRGGGAKLKANEQFF. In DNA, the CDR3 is TGTGCCAGCATCCTACGGGGCGGGGGGGCCAAACTGAAGGCCAATGAGCAGTTCTTC.

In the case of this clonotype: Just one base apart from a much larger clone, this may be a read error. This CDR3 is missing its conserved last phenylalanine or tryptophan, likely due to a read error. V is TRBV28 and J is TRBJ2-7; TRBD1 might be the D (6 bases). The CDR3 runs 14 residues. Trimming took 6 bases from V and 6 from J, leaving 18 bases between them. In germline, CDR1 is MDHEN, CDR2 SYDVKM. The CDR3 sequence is CASSPGTSAVEQYL. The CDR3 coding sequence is TGTGCCAGCAGCCCTGGGACATCTGCCGTCGAGCAGTACCTC.

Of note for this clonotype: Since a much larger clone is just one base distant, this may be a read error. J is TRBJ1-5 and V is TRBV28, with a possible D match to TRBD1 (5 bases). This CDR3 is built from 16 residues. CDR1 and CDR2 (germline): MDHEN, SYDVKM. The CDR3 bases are TGTGCCAGCAGACCGGGACCGCGGCTCAGCAGTCAGCCCCAGCATTTT. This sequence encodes CASRPGPRLSSQPQHF.

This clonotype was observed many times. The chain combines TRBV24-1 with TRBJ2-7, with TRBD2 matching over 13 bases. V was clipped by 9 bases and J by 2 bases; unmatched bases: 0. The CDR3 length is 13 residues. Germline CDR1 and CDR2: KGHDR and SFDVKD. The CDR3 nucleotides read TGTGCCACCGGGACTAGCGGGACCTACGAGCAGTACTTC. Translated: CATGTSGTYEQYF.

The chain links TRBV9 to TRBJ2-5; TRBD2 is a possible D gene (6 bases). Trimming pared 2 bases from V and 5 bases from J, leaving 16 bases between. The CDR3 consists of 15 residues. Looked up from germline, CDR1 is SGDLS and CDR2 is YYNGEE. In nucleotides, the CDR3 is TGTGCCAGCAGCGTTAGGGACTCTTGGAGGGAGACCCAGTACTTC. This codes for CASSVRDSWRETQYF.

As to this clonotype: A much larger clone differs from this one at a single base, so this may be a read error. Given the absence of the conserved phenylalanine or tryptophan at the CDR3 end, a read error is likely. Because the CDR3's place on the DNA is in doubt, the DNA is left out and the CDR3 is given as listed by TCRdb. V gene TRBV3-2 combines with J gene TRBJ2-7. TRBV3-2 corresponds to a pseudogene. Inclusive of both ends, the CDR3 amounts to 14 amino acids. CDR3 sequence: CASSDTWGFHEQYL.

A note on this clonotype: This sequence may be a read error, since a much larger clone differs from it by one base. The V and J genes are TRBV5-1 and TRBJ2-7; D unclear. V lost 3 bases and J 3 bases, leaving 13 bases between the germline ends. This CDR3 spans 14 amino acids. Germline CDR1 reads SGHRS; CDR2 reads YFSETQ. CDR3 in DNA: TGCGCCAGCAGCTCGGAGACCGCCTACTACGAGCAGTACTTC. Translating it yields CASSSETAYYEQYF. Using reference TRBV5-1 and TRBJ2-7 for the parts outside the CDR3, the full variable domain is KAGVTQTPRYLIKTRGQQVTLSCSPISGHRSVSWYQQTPGQGLQFLFEYFSETQRNKGNFPGRFSGRQFSNSRSEMNVSTLELGDSALYLCASSSETAYYEQYFGPGTRLTVT.

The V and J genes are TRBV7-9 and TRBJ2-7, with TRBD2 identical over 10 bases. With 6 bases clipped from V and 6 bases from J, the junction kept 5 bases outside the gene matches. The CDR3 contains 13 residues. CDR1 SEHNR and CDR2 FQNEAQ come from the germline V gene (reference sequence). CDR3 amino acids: CASREREGAEQYF. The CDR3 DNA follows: TGTGCCAGCAGGGAGCGGGAGGGGGCCGAGCAGTACTTC.

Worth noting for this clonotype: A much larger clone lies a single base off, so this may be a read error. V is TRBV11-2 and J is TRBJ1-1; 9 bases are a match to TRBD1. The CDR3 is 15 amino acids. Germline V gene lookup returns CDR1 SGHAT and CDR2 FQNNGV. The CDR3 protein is CAGSPSRDRDLEAFF. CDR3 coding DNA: TGTGCCGGCAGCCCGTCCCGGGACAGGGATCTTGAAGCTTTCTTT.

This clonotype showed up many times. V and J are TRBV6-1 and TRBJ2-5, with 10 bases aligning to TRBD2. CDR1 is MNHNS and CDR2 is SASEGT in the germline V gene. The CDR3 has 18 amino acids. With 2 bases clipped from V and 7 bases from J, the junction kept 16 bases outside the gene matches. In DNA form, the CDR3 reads TGTGCCAGCAGTGAAATTGGCCCGGGACTAGCGAATTCGCGGACCCAGTACTTC. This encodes CASSEIGPGLANSRTQYF.

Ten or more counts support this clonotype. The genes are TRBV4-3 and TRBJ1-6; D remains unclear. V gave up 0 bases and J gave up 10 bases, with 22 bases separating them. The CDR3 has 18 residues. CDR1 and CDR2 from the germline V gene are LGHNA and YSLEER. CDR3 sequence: CASSQDPAVKYAGSPLHF. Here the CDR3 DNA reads TGCGCCAGCAGCCAAGATCCGGCGGTAAAGTACGCGGGATCACCCCTCCACTTT.

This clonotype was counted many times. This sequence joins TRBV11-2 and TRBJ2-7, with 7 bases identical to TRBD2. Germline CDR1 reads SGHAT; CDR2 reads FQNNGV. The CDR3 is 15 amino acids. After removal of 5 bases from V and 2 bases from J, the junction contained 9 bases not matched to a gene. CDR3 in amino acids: CASSAGGTVTYEQYF. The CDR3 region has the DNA TGTGCCAGCAGCGCCGGGGGGACTGTAACCTACGAGCAGTACTTC.

The CDR3 sequence is CASSLGPLGAGNYNEQFF. In DNA, the CDR3 is TGCGCCAGCAGCTTGGGCCCCCTTGGTGCGGGGAACTACAATGAGCAGTTCTTC. This chain links TRBV5-1 with TRBJ2-1; perhaps TRBD2 as D (6 bases). The CDR3 is 18 residues long. Trimming pared 0 bases from V and 3 bases from J, leaving 19 bases between. Germline loops: CDR1 SGHRS, CDR2 YFSETQ. Full variable domain (outside the CDR3, taken from reference TRBV5-1 and TRBJ2-1): KAGVTQTPRYLIKTRGQQVTLSCSPISGHRSVSWYQQTPGQGLQFLFEYFSETQRNKGNFPGRFSGRQFSNSRSEMNVSTLELGDSALYLCASSLGPLGAGNYNEQFFGPGTRLTVL.

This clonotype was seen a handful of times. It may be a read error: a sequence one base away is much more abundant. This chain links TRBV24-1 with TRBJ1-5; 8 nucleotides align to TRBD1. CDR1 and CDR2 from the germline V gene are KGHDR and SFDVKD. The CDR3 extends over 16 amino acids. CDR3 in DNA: TGTGCCGCCAGTGAAACAGGGGGAGGACCTCATCAGCCCCAGCATTTT. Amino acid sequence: CAASETGGGPHQPQHF.

The CDR3: CASPIDHPRKTYGYTF. DNA of the CDR3: TGTGCCAGCCCGATTGATCATCCACGAAAGACCTATGGCTACACCTTC. The genes are TRBV5-8 and TRBJ1-2; D gene ambiguous. Germline assignment: CDR1 SGHTS and CDR2 YDEGEE. Trimming shortened V by 7 bases and J by 4 bases, and 23 bases separated the two germline ends. The CDR3 has 16 residues.

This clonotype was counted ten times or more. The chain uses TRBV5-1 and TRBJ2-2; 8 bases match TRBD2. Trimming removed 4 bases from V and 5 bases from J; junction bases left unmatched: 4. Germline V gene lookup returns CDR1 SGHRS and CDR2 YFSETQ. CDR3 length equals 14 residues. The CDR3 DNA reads TGCGCCAGCAGCCACCAGCGGGAGACCGGGGAGCTGTTTTTT. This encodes CASSHQRETGELFF.

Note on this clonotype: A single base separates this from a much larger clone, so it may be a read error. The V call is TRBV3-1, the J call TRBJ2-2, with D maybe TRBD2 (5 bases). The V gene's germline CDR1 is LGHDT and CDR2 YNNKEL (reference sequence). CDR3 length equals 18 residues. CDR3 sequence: CASSANHPISGLTGELLF. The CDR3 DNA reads TGTGCCAGCAGCGCTAACCATCCCATTTCAGGCTTGACCGGGGAGCTGCTTTTT.

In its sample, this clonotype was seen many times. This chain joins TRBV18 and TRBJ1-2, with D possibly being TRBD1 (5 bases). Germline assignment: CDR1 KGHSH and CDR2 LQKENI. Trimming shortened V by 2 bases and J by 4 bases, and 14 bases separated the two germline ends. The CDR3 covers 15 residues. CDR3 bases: TGTGCCAGCTCACCAGGATTTCAGGGTTTCTATGGCTACACCTTC. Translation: CASSPGFQGFYGYTF.

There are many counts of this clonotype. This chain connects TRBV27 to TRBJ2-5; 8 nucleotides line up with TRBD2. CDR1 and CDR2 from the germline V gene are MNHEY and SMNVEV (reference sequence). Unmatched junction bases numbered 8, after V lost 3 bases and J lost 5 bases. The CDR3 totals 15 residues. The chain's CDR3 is CASSLTSARRETQYF. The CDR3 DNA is TGTGCCAGCAGTTTGACTAGCGCACGGCGGGAGACCCAGTACTTC.

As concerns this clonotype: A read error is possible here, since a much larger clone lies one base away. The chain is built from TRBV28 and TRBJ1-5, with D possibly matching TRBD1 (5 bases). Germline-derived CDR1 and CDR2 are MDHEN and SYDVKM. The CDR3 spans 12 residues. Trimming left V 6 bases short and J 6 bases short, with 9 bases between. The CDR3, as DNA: TGTGCCAGCAGCTCAGGGACTCAGCCCCAGCATTTT. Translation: CASSSGTQPQHF.

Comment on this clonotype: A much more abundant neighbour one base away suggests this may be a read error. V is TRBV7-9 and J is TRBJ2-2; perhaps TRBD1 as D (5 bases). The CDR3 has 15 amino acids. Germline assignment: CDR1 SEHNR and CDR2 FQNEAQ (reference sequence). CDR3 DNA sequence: TGTGCCATCAGCTTAGGGGCCCTCAACACCGGGGAGCTGTTTTTT. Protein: CAISLGALNTGELFF.